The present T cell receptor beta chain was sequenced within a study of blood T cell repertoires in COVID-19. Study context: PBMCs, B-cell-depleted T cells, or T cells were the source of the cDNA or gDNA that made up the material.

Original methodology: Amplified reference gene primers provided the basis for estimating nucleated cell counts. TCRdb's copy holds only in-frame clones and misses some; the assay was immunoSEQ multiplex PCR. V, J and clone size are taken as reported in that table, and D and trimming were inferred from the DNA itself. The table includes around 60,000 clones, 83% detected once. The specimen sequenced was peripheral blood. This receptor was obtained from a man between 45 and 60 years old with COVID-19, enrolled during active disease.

The CDR3 nucleotides are TGTGCCAGCAGCTTGGTCGGGAGTCGCAACAATGAGCAGTTCTTC. It codes for CASSLVGSRNNEQFF. The chain is built from TRBV5-4 and TRBJ2-1, with a tentative D call TRBD2 (6 bases). V dropped 0 bases and J dropped 5 bases, with 12 bases sitting between them. Germline-derived CDR1 and CDR2 are SGHNT and YYREEE (reference sequence). The CDR3 has 15 amino acids.